This TCR beta chain was recovered during a study of OX40 agonist ivuxolimab in advanced cancers. Background on the study: It was ivuxolimab, an agonistic anti-OX40 (CD134) antibody, that patients were treated with.

On this clone itself: Its antigen is unidentified.

Germline V gene sequence: CDR1 SGHRS, CDR2 YFSETQ. The length of the CDR3 is 20 residues. J was trimmed by 6 bases and V by 4 bases; bases with no gene match: 19. Overall study findings and caveats: Among the nonresponders, some also had low normalized T-cell clonal expansion. Researchers report that CD8+ T cells had, on average, more expanded clones than CD4+. Dosing at 0.1 to 3.0 mg/kg was accompanied by clonal expansion of CD4+ and CD8+ blood T cells by week 6.

Using immunoSEQ multiplex PCR, the repertoire was profiled, and TCRdb retains in-frame clones only, with some absent. The table includes tens of thousands of clones, about nine tenths detected once. The material was CD4+ or CD8+ T cells sorted from blood, obtained in a trial of the OX40 agonist ivuxolimab. V usage is TRBV5-1 and J usage is TRBJ1-6, with 10 bases fitting TRBD1. The TCR comes from an adult with an advanced solid tumor such as melanoma, head and neck, liver or kidney cancer. The CDR3 here is CASSLNARLDRGRVNSPLHF. DNA of the CDR3: TGCGCCAGCAGCCTAAATGCCCGGCTCGACAGGGGGCGCGTTAATTCACCCCTCCACTTT.